Listed below are T cell receptor beta chains from one sample, sequenced in a study of blood T cell repertoires in COVID-19. Measured with immunoSEQ multiplex PCR; TCRdb has only the in-frame clones, and not every one. The data contain approximately 100,000 clones, 71% of them singletons. Sequenced input: peripheral blood. These receptor sequences come from a human donor with acute or convalescent COVID-19. The donor label of this sample is uncertain. Both conserved end residues are part of each CDR3. A D gene is named only where the DNA matches it firmly. Clone size is given for some rows only: seen once, a few or many times, or a class if the clone is expanded.

TRBJ2-7 TRBV2 TRBD1 NA CASSEDRGSYEQYF TGTGCCAGCAGTGAGGACAGGGGGTCCTACGAGCAGTACTTC
TRBJ1-5 TRBV4-1 NA NA CASSQDQGARNQPQHF TGCGCCAGCAGCCAAGATCAAGGGGCCAGGAATCAGCCCCAGCATTTT
TRBJ1-4 TRBV2 NA NA CASSITGMRTNEKLFF TGTGCCAGCAGTATAACAGGGATGCGTACTAATGAAAAACTGTTTTTT
TRBJ1-6 TRBV6-6 NA many CASKTDSSYNSPLHF TGTGCCAGCAAAACAGACAGCTCCTATAATTCACCCCTCCACTTT
TRBJ1-3 TRBV19 TRBD1 NA CASSRTGAGNTIYF TGTGCCAGTAGCCGGACAGGAGCTGGAAACACCATATATTTT
TRBJ2-3 TRBV15 NA once CATSRNRLGGTDTQYF TGTGCCACCAGCAGAAACAGGTTAGGGGGCACAGATACGCAGTATTTT
TRBJ2-3 TRBV5-1 TRBD1 NA CASSETGTGNTQYF TGCGCCAGCAGCGAAACCGGGACAGGGAATACGCAGTATTTT
TRBJ2-5 TRBV5-1 NA NA CASSEGFQETQYF TGCGCCAGCAGCGAGGGTTTCCAAGAGACCCAGTACTTC
TRBJ2-1 TRBV25-1 NA NA CASSAPLGGQGNEQFF TGTGCCAGCAGTGCCCCGTTGGGGGGGCAGGGCAATGAGCAGTTCTTC
TRBJ1-6 TRBV27 NA NA CASSPLRGPNSPLHF TGTGCCAGCAGTCCCCTACGCGGCCCCAATTCACCCCTCCACTTT
TRBJ2-1 TRBV11-2 TRBD2 NA CASSPGTSPYNEQFF TGTGCCAGCAGCCCTGGGACTAGCCCGTACAATGAGCAGTTCTTC
TRBJ1-1 TRBV6-6 NA NA CASSNRGQGEAFF TGTGCCAGCAGCAACCGGGGACAAGGGGAAGCTTTCTTT
TRBJ2-3 TRBV18 TRBD2 NA CASSPTLAGGDSHTDTQYF TGTGCCAGCTCACCAACACTAGCGGGGGGCGATTCCCACACAGATACGCAGTATTTT
TRBJ2-3 TRBV5-1 TRBD2 NA CASSPDRSGGAADTQYF TGCGCCAGCAGCCCGGACCGTAGCGGGGGGGCCGCAGATACGCAGTATTTT
TRBJ2-5 TRBV15 TRBD1 NA CATSSPTGGWETQYF TGTGCCACCAGCAGTCCGACAGGGGGCTGGGAGACCCAGTACTTC
TRBJ2-5 TRBV24-1 TRBD2 few CATGDSGDVETQYF TGTGCCACCGGTGACAGCGGGGATGTAGAGACCCAGTACTTC
TRBJ1-5 TRBV12-5 NA NA CASGLVQIEGLGNQPQHF TGTGCTAGTGGTTTGGTACAGATAGAGGGTCTGGGCAATCAGCCCCAGCATTTT
TRBJ2-1 TRBV5-1 TRBD2 NA CASSSRGGPNEQFF TGCGCCAGCAGCTCACGGGGGGGACCGAATGAGCAGTTCTTC
TRBJ1-2 TRBV25-1 NA NA CASSSGPLGGYTF TGTGCCAGCAGTTCAGGGCCCCTTGGTGGCTACACCTTC
TRBJ1-2 TRBV29-1 NA few CSVTGTIDGYTF TGCAGCGTAACCGGGACAATCGATGGCTACACCTTC
TRBJ2-1 TRBV7-3 TRBD2 NA CASSLGTSGLDEQFF TGTGCCAGCAGCTTAGGAACTAGCGGGTTAGATGAGCAGTTCTTC
TRBJ2-3 TRBV9 TRBD2 NA CASSLGTSGGTDTQYF TGTGCCAGCAGCCTTGGGACTAGCGGTGGCACAGATACGCAGTATTTT
TRBJ1-4 TRBV3-1/TRBV3-2 NA NA CASSQAKGVTNEKLFF TGTGCCAGCAGCCAAGCGAAGGGGGTAACTAATGAAAAACTGTTTTTT
TRBJ1-1 TRBV6-5 NA NA CASNPRGSMNTEAFF TGTGCCAGCAACCCTAGGGGCAGCATGAACACTGAAGCTTTCTTT
TRBJ2-7 TRBV4-2 TRBD1 NA CASSQTGTASYEQYF TGTGCCAGCAGCCAGACCGGGACAGCCTCCTACGAGCAGTACTTC
TRBJ1-6 TRBV24-1 TRBD1 NA CATSDRQGILRNSPLHF TGTGCCACCAGTGATCGACAGGGGATCCTTCGGAATTCACCCCTCCACTTT
TRBJ1-2 TRBV19 TRBD1 NA CASRPPGTVHGYTF TGTGCCAGTAGACCCCCCGGGACAGTCCATGGCTACACCTTC